The T cell receptor beta chain under discussion was sequenced for a study of identical twins. Overall study results and limits: Researchers caution that invariant MAIT and iNKT cells could partly confound zero-insertion analyses. While abundant cord blood beta clonotypes carried fewer insertions, memory repertoires showed no such pattern.

Points on this clonotype: The antigen is unknown.

Trimming removed 1 base at V and 0 bases at J, with 15 bases between. Germline CDR1 DFQATT, CDR2 SNEGSKA (reference sequence). The CDR3 runs 17 residues. A single record per CDR3 protein comes from TCRdb applying MiXCR to the 5' RACE reads. This sample has 460,000 or so distinct CDR3 sequences, with 14% found just once. These same data were also listed under a study on yellow fever vaccine responses in identical twins. As that study records: Twins reportedly had a vaccine T cell response that seemed partly convergent, partly personalized.

The material sequenced was CD4+ T cells sorted from blood. This clonotype was obtained from a woman in her late teens or twenties in good health. This chain links TRBV20-1 with TRBJ2-2; D unresolved. The chain's CDR3 is CSARVLSRATNTGELFF. CDR3 coding DNA: TGCAGTGCTAGAGTATTAAGTCGGGCCACGAACACCGGGGAGCTGTTTTTT.